This T cell receptor (beta chain) stems from a study of blood T cells in healthy people across ages (dated by TCRdb to the mid-2010s). Regarding the complete study: In model experiments, template switching captured about one uniquely barcoded TCR beta cDNA molecule for every two T cells. To track age-related changes in TCR beta repertoire diversity, the study relied on deep sequencing normalized with unique cDNA molecular identifiers. Four age groups were formed from the donors: young (average about 17 years), middle-aged (approximately 40), aged (62) and long-lived (approximately 78). To avoid experimental bias, donors of different ages were distributed randomly across sequencing lanes. Two additional independent replicas of 1 million unique cDNA reads from the same blood draw were analyzed for two donors (one aged 18 to 30 and one aged 80 or older). Study-wide findings and limitations: Because donor CMV infection status was unknown, age-related changes in expanded clonotypes were potentially confounded. Bulk unsorted PBMC profiling prevented conclusive comparison of naive and antigen-experienced compartments. As age increased, observed TCR beta diversity per million T cells dropped in a roughly linear way, and a significant reduction was already evident by age around 41. Estimates of total diversity based on one million sequenced T cells were considered lower bounds and underestimates. The percentage of naive T cells measured by flow cytometry correlated strongly with observed TCR beta diversity. Compared with the aged group, more naive CD4+ T cells, fewer expanded clones and increased TCR diversity were shown by the long-lived group, suggesting age selection.

This clonotype was observed a few times. Which antigen it targets is not known. No clone much larger than this one lies a single base away; base qualities are absent. Donors were 40 or so systemically healthy Caucasian individuals from Russia aged 6 to 90 years. Each donor gave roughly 9.5 milliliters of peripheral blood, collected into EDTA-treated Vacutainer tubes. Ficoll-Paque density-gradient centrifugation was used to isolate PBMCs, with at least 6 million per sample. Total RNA was extracted from PBMCs with Trizol reagent, with at least 6 micrograms obtained per sample. The percentages of naive CD45RAhigh/CD27high T cells were determined by flow cytometry on a PBMC aliquot from every donor. Receptor libraries were prepared by 5' RACE. The data were produced on an Illumina HiSeq 2500. A second PCR of roughly 6 to 12 cycles was performed with a sample-barcoded 5' primer and a J-beta primer mix. A template-switch 5' adaptor carrying 12 random nucleotides introduced a unique molecular identifier onto each TCR beta cDNA molecule. Each sample yielded at least 2.5 million CDR3-containing paired-end reads. First-strand cDNA was synthesized from all RNA with the Mint cDNA synthesis kit, primed by a TRBC-specific oligonucleotide. After uracil-DNA glycosylase treatment, a first 18-cycle PCR used universal primers M1SS and BC2_uni_R on all cDNA. From the authors' description of their analysis: For normalization, 1 million high-quality reads were randomly selected from each sample, with every read carrying a distinct molecular identifier. Reads sharing molecular identifiers were discarded rather than binned into consensus sequences. MiTCR, run with a Q25 quality threshold and the strictest error-elimination algorithm, handled CDR3 identification, clonotype clustering and error correction. A nonparametric unseen species model using Euler transformation provided a lower-bound estimate of total TCR beta diversity. The public reads were reprocessed in TCRdb via fastp at Q25 and MiXCR, keeping in-frame beta chains. Rows matching on CDR3 protein sequence are summarized as one entry with the most common DNA and genes. None of the V and J calls come from the authors' own analysis; TCRdb made them. This sample has fewer than 750,000 distinct CDR3 sequences in its table, and under 55% of those were observed once. The top ten hold around 23% of the sample.

The V end loses 4 bases and the J end loses 2 bases, and a stretch of 11 bases separates them. Looking up the germline V gene (reference sequence) yields CDR1 SEHNR and CDR2 FQNEAQ. Spanning cysteine to phenylalanine, the CDR3 consists of 14 amino acids. Only the CDR3 DNA stays, 42 bases, in frame from base 1. The chain links TRBV7-9 with TRBJ1-2; the D region possibly corresponds to TRBD1 (6 bases align). Sequences were obtained from blood. The sequence came from a man older than 75 in good health. The DNA is TGTGCCAGCAGCTCCCGGACAGCGAACTATGGCTACACCTTC. Its amino acids are CASSSRTANYGYTF.